Listed below are T cell receptor beta chains from one sample, sequenced in a study of CD8 T cells in ankylosing spondylitis. Each CDR3 protein is one row after TCRdb ran MiXCR on the 5' RACE reads. The table shows fewer than 550,000 distinct CDR3 sequences, with less than 6% occurring only once. Material: blood, either unsorted or a sorted T cell fraction (not recorded which). These receptors were obtained from a male donor with ankylosing spondylitis. Both conserved end residues are part of each CDR3. D genes are given only for firm matches. Rows give clone size only sometimes, using once, few, many, or a class for an expanded clone.

d_call: -
clone_size: -
v_call: TRBV6-1
j_call: TRBJ2-7
cdr3_nt: TGTGCCAGCAGTGAAGGGTACGACGAGCAGTACTTC
cdr3_aa: CASSEGYDEQYF

d_call: -
clone_size: many
v_call: TRBV12-3/TRBV12-4
j_call: TRBJ2-3
cdr3_nt: TGTGCCAGCAGTTTAGAGGAAGATACGCAGTATTTT
cdr3_aa: CASSLEEDTQYF

d_call: -
clone_size: many
v_call: TRBV20-1
j_call: TRBJ1-1
cdr3_nt: TGCAGTGCTAGCAACAGGGAACAGACTGAAGCTTTCTTT
cdr3_aa: CSASNREQTEAFF

d_call: -
clone_size: few
v_call: TRBV20-1
j_call: TRBJ2-7
cdr3_nt: TGCAGTGCTATGAGACAGGCCAACTCCTACGAGCAGTACTTC
cdr3_aa: CSAMRQANSYEQYF

d_call: TRBD1
clone_size: many
v_call: TRBV29-1
j_call: TRBJ1-1
cdr3_nt: TGCAGCGTTGATCTCCGGGACAGGGGAACTGAAGCTTTCTTT
cdr3_aa: CSVDLRDRGTEAFF

d_call: -
clone_size: many
v_call: TRBV5-1
j_call: TRBJ2-1
cdr3_nt: TGCGCCAGCAGTTCCGGGACGGGGCAGTTCTTC
cdr3_aa: CASSSGTGQFF

d_call: TRBD1
clone_size: many
v_call: TRBV7-6
j_call: TRBJ1-3
cdr3_nt: TGTGCCAGCAGCCCCGACAGGGGCCCCATATATTTT
cdr3_aa: CASSPDRGPIYF

d_call: -
clone_size: -
v_call: TRBV4-3
j_call: TRBJ2-7
cdr3_nt: TGCGCCAGCAGCCAAGTAGGTTTCGAACAGATCTACGAGCAGTACTTC
cdr3_aa: CASSQVGFEQIYEQYF

d_call: -
clone_size: many
v_call: TRBV5-6
j_call: TRBJ2-4
cdr3_nt: TGTGCCAGCAGCTTGCCTTCAAAAAACATTCAGTACTTC
cdr3_aa: CASSLPSKNIQYF

d_call: TRBD2
clone_size: many
v_call: TRBV7-2
j_call: TRBJ2-3
cdr3_nt: TGTGCCAGCAGCTTAGTTATCGCGGGAGGGATAGATACGCAGTATTTT
cdr3_aa: CASSLVIAGGIDTQYF

d_call: -
clone_size: many
v_call: TRBV5-6
j_call: TRBJ1-1
cdr3_nt: TGTGCCAGCAGCTTGGGTCAGTGGGCGCTTGCAGCTTTCTTT
cdr3_aa: CASSLGQWALAAFF

d_call: -
clone_size: once
v_call: TRBV21-1
j_call: TRBJ2-3
cdr3_nt: TGTGCCAGCCATGACGGCGGGGTATCAGATACGCAGTATTTT
cdr3_aa: CASHDGGVSDTQYF

d_call: -
clone_size: many
v_call: TRBV10-3
j_call: TRBJ2-7
cdr3_nt: TGTGCCATCAGTGACCTCGGGACCCAAGGTCTCGAGCAGTACTTC
cdr3_aa: CAISDLGTQGLEQYF

d_call: -
clone_size: many
v_call: TRBV29-1
j_call: TRBJ1-1
cdr3_nt: TGCAGCGTTGATATCGGCAGAGACACTGAAGCTTTCTTT
cdr3_aa: CSVDIGRDTEAFF

d_call: TRBD1
clone_size: many
v_call: TRBV6-1
j_call: TRBJ2-5
cdr3_nt: TGTGCCACCAGGGGACAGGGCAGCGGGGAGACCCAGTACTTC
cdr3_aa: CATRGQGSGETQYF

d_call: -
clone_size: many
v_call: TRBV5-1
j_call: TRBJ1-2
cdr3_nt: TGCGCCAGCAGCTTGGACGGGATTACACCCAACACCTTC
cdr3_aa: CASSLDGITPNTF

d_call: -
clone_size: few
v_call: TRBV7-9
j_call: TRBJ2-2
cdr3_nt: TGTGCCAGCAGCTGGGGGCAGGGCGCGAACACCGGGGAGCTGTTTTTT
cdr3_aa: CASSWGQGANTGELFF

d_call: -
clone_size: many
v_call: TRBV4-3
j_call: TRBJ2-5
cdr3_nt: TGCGCCAGCAGCCAAGAGGGTCACCCCGAGGGGGAGACCCAGTACTTC
cdr3_aa: CASSQEGHPEGETQYF

d_call: TRBD1
clone_size: many
v_call: TRBV4-3
j_call: TRBJ2-5
cdr3_nt: TGCGCCAGCAGCCAGAACAGGGGCGAGACCCAGTACTTC
cdr3_aa: CASSQNRGETQYF

d_call: -
clone_size: many
v_call: TRBV6-2/TRBV6-3
j_call: TRBJ1-5
cdr3_nt: TGTGCCAGCAGTACCAGGGGAGCTAGCAATCAGCCCCAGCATTTT
cdr3_aa: CASSTRGASNQPQHF

d_call: -
clone_size: few
v_call: TRBV4-3
j_call: TRBJ2-3
cdr3_nt: TGCGCCAGCAGCCAAGGTTCGCGAGTTGCAGATACGCAGTATTTT
cdr3_aa: CASSQGSRVADTQYF

d_call: -
clone_size: many
v_call: TRBV12-3/TRBV12-4
j_call: TRBJ1-5
cdr3_nt: TGTGCCAGCAGTTCGACGGATTTCAATCAGCCCCAGCATTTT
cdr3_aa: CASSSTDFNQPQHF

d_call: TRBD1
clone_size: many
v_call: TRBV10-3
j_call: TRBJ2-7
cdr3_nt: TGTGCCATCAAGGGACAGCTCTACGAGCAGTACTTC
cdr3_aa: CAIKGQLYEQYF

d_call: -
clone_size: many
v_call: TRBV18
j_call: TRBJ2-7
cdr3_nt: TGTGCCAGCTCACCAGAGGCAGGCGAGCAGTACTTC
cdr3_aa: CASSPEAGEQYF

d_call: TRBD2
clone_size: many
v_call: TRBV28
j_call: TRBJ2-7
cdr3_nt: TGTGCCAGCACGGGGGGAAACGAGCAGTACTTC
cdr3_aa: CASTGGNEQYF

d_call: -
clone_size: many
v_call: TRBV12-3/TRBV12-4
j_call: TRBJ1-4
cdr3_nt: TGTGCCAGCTCCATACTTAATGAAAAACTGTTTTTT
cdr3_aa: CASSILNEKLFF

d_call: TRBD2
clone_size: many
v_call: TRBV29-1
j_call: TRBJ2-1
cdr3_nt: TGCAGCGTTGTCCCCAGCGGGAGGAGTAGGGGTGAGCAGTTCTTC
cdr3_aa: CSVVPSGRSRGEQFF

d_call: -
clone_size: few
v_call: TRBV28
j_call: TRBJ1-5
cdr3_nt: TGTGCCAGCAGTTTAACTATGCAGGGCGGCAATCAGCCCCAGCATTTT
cdr3_aa: CASSLTMQGGNQPQHF

d_call: TRBD2
clone_size: few
v_call: TRBV7-2
j_call: TRBJ2-7
cdr3_nt: TGTGCCAGCAGCCCCGCCGGGACTAGCGGCTCCTACGAGCAGTACTTC
cdr3_aa: CASSPAGTSGSYEQYF

d_call: -
clone_size: many
v_call: TRBV7-2
j_call: TRBJ2-2
cdr3_nt: TGTGCCAGCAGGAAGGGTCAGCAGAACACCGGGGAGCTGTTTTTT
cdr3_aa: CASRKGQQNTGELFF

d_call: TRBD2
clone_size: few
v_call: TRBV28
j_call: TRBJ2-2
cdr3_nt: TGTGCCAGCAGTTTGATATGGGGGAGGGCCCGGGACACCGGGGAGCTGTTTTTT
cdr3_aa: CASSLIWGRARDTGELFF

d_call: -
clone_size: many
v_call: TRBV5-6
j_call: TRBJ1-4
cdr3_nt: TGTGCCAGCAGCTCCTGGACCGCCGCAACTAATGAAAAACTGTTTTTT
cdr3_aa: CASSSWTAATNEKLFF

d_call: TRBD1
clone_size: many
v_call: TRBV12-3/TRBV12-4
j_call: TRBJ2-5
cdr3_nt: TGTGCCAGCAGTCTCAGACAGGGGATGAAAGAGACCCAGTACTTC
cdr3_aa: CASSLRQGMKETQYF

d_call: -
clone_size: once
v_call: TRBV12-3/TRBV12-4
j_call: TRBJ2-3
cdr3_nt: TGTGCCAGCAGTTTCCAGGTAGATACGCAGTATTTT
cdr3_aa: CASSFQVDTQYF

d_call: -
clone_size: many
v_call: TRBV12-3/TRBV12-4
j_call: TRBJ2-7
cdr3_nt: TGTGCCAGCAGTTTTTATTGGGGTGACAGGTATTACGAGCAGTACTTC
cdr3_aa: CASSFYWGDRYYEQYF

d_call: -
clone_size: few
v_call: TRBV5-1
j_call: TRBJ2-6
cdr3_nt: TGCGCCAGCAGCTTAGGTCCGGCTGGGGCCAACGTCCTGACTTTC
cdr3_aa: CASSLGPAGANVLTF

d_call: -
clone_size: many
v_call: TRBV4-1
j_call: TRBJ1-2
cdr3_nt: TGCGCCAGCAGCCAAGATGCGGATGGCTATGGCTACACCTTC
cdr3_aa: CASSQDADGYGYTF

d_call: -
clone_size: -
v_call: TRBV27
j_call: TRBJ2-2
cdr3_nt: TGTGCCAGCAGTCCCCTAGGGGAGTACACCGGGGAGCTGTTTTTT
cdr3_aa: CASSPLGEYTGELFF

d_call: -
clone_size: -
v_call: TRBV20-1
j_call: TRBJ1-1
cdr3_nt: TGCAGTGCTAGGAGGCAGCCTGTGACTGAAGCTTTCTTT
cdr3_aa: CSARRQPVTEAFF

d_call: -
clone_size: many
v_call: TRBV25-1
j_call: TRBJ1-6
cdr3_nt: TGTGCCAGCAGTGATTCGCCATGGTCACCCCTCCACTTT
cdr3_aa: CASSDSPWSPLHF

d_call: TRBD2
clone_size: -
v_call: TRBV6-5
j_call: TRBJ2-6
cdr3_nt: TGTGCCAGCAGTTACTCGAGTATGGGAGGGGCCGGGGCCAACGTCCTGACTTTC
cdr3_aa: CASSYSSMGGAGANVLTF

d_call: TRBD1
clone_size: many
v_call: TRBV20-1
j_call: TRBJ1-1
cdr3_nt: TGCAGTGCTACGGACAGGACGAACACTGAAGCTTTCTTT
cdr3_aa: CSATDRTNTEAFF

d_call: -
clone_size: -
v_call: TRBV6-5
j_call: TRBJ2-7
cdr3_nt: TGTGCCAGCAGTTACTCAGCGACGCACTCCTACGAGCAGTACTTC
cdr3_aa: CASSYSATHSYEQYF

d_call: TRBD1
clone_size: many
v_call: TRBV20-1
j_call: TRBJ2-1
cdr3_nt: TGCAGTGCCTCCCGGGACAGCGAATACAATGAGCAGTTCTTC
cdr3_aa: CSASRDSEYNEQFF

d_call: -
clone_size: many
v_call: TRBV6-5
j_call: TRBJ2-3
cdr3_nt: TGTGCCAGCAGTTACTCGGGCTACAGCACAGATACGCAGTATTTT
cdr3_aa: CASSYSGYSTDTQYF

d_call: -
clone_size: -
v_call: TRBV6-5
j_call: TRBJ2-7
cdr3_nt: TGTGCCAGCAGTTACTCTACGGGGAGCTCCTACGAGCAGTACTTC
cdr3_aa: CASSYSTGSSYEQYF

d_call: -
clone_size: many
v_call: TRBV9
j_call: TRBJ2-7
cdr3_nt: TGTGCCAGCAGCGAGGGGGGGGGTCCCCTCTACGAGCAGTACTTC
cdr3_aa: CASSEGGGPLYEQYF

d_call: TRBD1
clone_size: many
v_call: TRBV29-1
j_call: TRBJ1-1
cdr3_nt: TGCAGCGTTGACCGGGGACAGGGCACTGAAGCTTTCTTT
cdr3_aa: CSVDRGQGTEAFF

d_call: TRBD1
clone_size: -
v_call: TRBV4-1
j_call: TRBJ2-7
cdr3_nt: TGCGCCAGCAGCCAACCCGGGACAGGGGGCTACGAGCAGTACTTC
cdr3_aa: CASSQPGTGGYEQYF

d_call: -
clone_size: many
v_call: TRBV7-9
j_call: TRBJ2-3
cdr3_nt: TGTGCCAGCAGCCGACGGGGAGATACGCAGTATTTT
cdr3_aa: CASSRRGDTQYF

d_call: TRBD2
clone_size: many
v_call: TRBV7-2
j_call: TRBJ2-7
cdr3_nt: TGTGCCAGCAGCTCACGACTAGCGGGAGGGCCTGGGTACGAGCAGTACTTC
cdr3_aa: CASSSRLAGGPGYEQYF

d_call: -
clone_size: -
v_call: TRBV7-2
j_call: TRBJ1-5
cdr3_nt: TGTGCCAGCAGCTTAGCGTCCGGGCTTAGCAATCAGCCCCAGCATTTT
cdr3_aa: CASSLASGLSNQPQHF

d_call: -
clone_size: few
v_call: TRBV18
j_call: TRBJ1-5
cdr3_nt: TGTGCCAGCTCACCACAGAGACGCGGGAATAGCAATCAGCCCCAGCATTTT
cdr3_aa: CASSPQRRGNSNQPQHF

d_call: -
clone_size: many
v_call: TRBV7-9
j_call: TRBJ2-5
cdr3_nt: TGTGCCAGCAGCTTACAGGGTTCGGAAGAGACCCAGTACTTC
cdr3_aa: CASSLQGSEETQYF

d_call: -
clone_size: many
v_call: TRBV7-9
j_call: TRBJ1-5
cdr3_nt: TGTGCCAGCAGCTCACTGGCTAGCAATCAGCCCCAGCATTTT
cdr3_aa: CASSSLASNQPQHF

d_call: -
clone_size: many
v_call: TRBV5-4
j_call: TRBJ2-5
cdr3_nt: TGTGCCAGCAGCCCCGGGACTCGCCAAGAGACCCAGTACTTC
cdr3_aa: CASSPGTRQETQYF

d_call: -
clone_size: -
v_call: TRBV20-1
j_call: TRBJ1-2
cdr3_nt: TGCAGTGCTAGTGCAAGAGGGGTCTATGGCTACACCTTC
cdr3_aa: CSASARGVYGYTF